The rows below give T cell receptor beta chains drawn from one sample of a study of blood T cell repertoires in COVID-19. Using immunoSEQ multiplex PCR, the repertoire was profiled, and TCRdb retains in-frame clones only, with some absent. The sample yields nearly 350,000 clones, about 90% seen once. The source material was PBMCs or T cells enriched from blood (not recorded which). The receptor source for this set is a woman aged 30 to 39 who had recovered from COVID-19. Each CDR3 is given with its conserved first and last residue. A D gene is named only where the DNA matches it firmly.

V gene	J gene	D gene	CDR3 protein
TRBV28	TRBJ1-3	TRBD1	CATRLGPGQGADGNTIYF
TRBV6-2/TRBV6-3	TRBJ1-2	TRBD1	CASSYSLQGAESYGYTF
TRBV4-3	TRBJ2-3	.	CASSQTLDGFGTDTQYF
TRBV7-9	TRBJ1-2	.	CASSLLHSGSCYTF
TRBV5-1	TRBJ2-1	.	CASSLELAGTGMNEQFF
TRBV5-4	TRBJ2-3	TRBD1	CASSPYSAGQGAPDTQYF
TRBV6-1	TRBJ2-7	TRBD2	CASSEDPSGGQISYEQYF
TRBV9	TRBJ1-3	.	CASSERLRSSGNTIYF
TRBV9	TRBJ2-6	TRBD2	CASSVAGWEGSGANVLTF
TRBV25-1	TRBJ1-1	.	CASRPDRLNTEAFF
TRBV6-1	TRBJ2-7	TRBD1	CASSEDRGYEQYF
TRBV20-1	TRBJ1-4	TRBD1	CSASTGTGVLTNEKLFF
TRBV7-8	TRBJ1-5	.	CASSGGDGRSNQPQHF
TRBV28	TRBJ2-3	TRBD1	CASSFLGSGQGSDTQYF
TRBV18	TRBJ1-2	TRBD1	CASSPRSGQGVPLF
TRBV24-1	TRBJ2-4	.	CATSPGQKKNIQYF
TRBV5-1	TRBJ1-2	TRBD1	CASSLTDPGQGPYGYTF
TRBV27	TRBJ2-3	TRBD1	CASSLIQGGQGKDTQYF
TRBV6-5	TRBJ2-3	TRBD2	CASWASGGAKDTQYF
TRBV28	TRBJ1-5	TRBD1	CASSDRGGQPQHF
TRBV2	TRBJ1-2	TRBD1	CASRQGGDYGYTF
TRBV5-1	TRBJ2-3	.	CASSLPQLRGDTQYF
TRBV7-9	TRBJ2-2	TRBD1	CASSPWTGSAGELFF
TRBV19	TRBJ2-4	TRBD1	CASSIVQGGKNIQYF
TRBV5-6	TRBJ1-1	TRBD1	CASSLARGKATEAFF
TRBV19	TRBJ2-3	TRBD2	CASSVAGGSTDTQYF
TRBV28	TRBJ1-2	.	CASADAGRGDWVGYTF
TRBV19	TRBJ2-7	TRBD1	CASSTGTGVGEQYF
TRBV27	TRBJ1-5	.	CASSFGGDISNQPQHF
TRBV2	TRBJ2-7	TRBD1	CASSEAVFVGTELYEQYF
TRBV19	TRBJ1-5	.	CASIGYRVSNQPQHF
TRBV5-1	TRBJ2-3	TRBD2	CASSSGLAGGTSLVDTQYF
TRBV5-1	TRBJ1-1	TRBD1	CASSLDRGDTEAFF
TRBV27	TRBJ2-7	TRBD2	CASSASVAGGPVYLYEQYF
TRBV19	TRBJ2-4	.	CASSIGTVKNIQYF
TRBV9	TRBJ2-7	.	CASSPGLATYEQYF
TRBV29-1	TRBJ1-4	.	CSVEGGREKLFF
TRBV30	TRBJ2-5	.	CAWSGGGETQYF
TRBV11-2	TRBJ1-1	.	CASSLGGLGTEAFF
TRBV30	TRBJ1-3	TRBD1	CAWSVRDRGFSGNTIYF
TRBV5-1	TRBJ2-3	.	CASLDSAGTDTQYF
TRBV24-1	TRBJ2-1	TRBD1	CATSDSGQGYNEQFF
TRBV6-6	TRBJ1-1	.	CASSQTIRTEAFF
TRBV9	TRBJ2-1	.	CASSVEAAGNEQFF
TRBV12-3/TRBV12-4	TRBJ2-7	.	CASRRTASYEQYF
TRBV7-8	TRBJ2-5	TRBD1	CASSQIRDSQETQYF
TRBV25-1	TRBJ2-2	.	CASSDPRAPTGELFF
TRBV19	TRBJ2-5	TRBD2	CASSMVGSGGQETQYF